This T cell receptor (beta chain) was found in a study of monozygotic twins with inflammatory bowel disease. Study results and caveats: For IBD patients, clonotypes shared with others were fewer than for healthy twins, especially with disease activity.

TCRdb reworked the 5' RACE reads into one entry per CDR3 protein, no DNA. The sample table includes approximately 420,000 distinct CDR3 sequences. The CDR3 runs to 15 residues. The germline gives CDR1 SGHAT, CDR2 FQDESV (reference sequence). Concerning this clonotype: Its antigen is unidentified.

Sequencing was performed on blood. This receptor was identified in a human donor with ulcerative colitis or Crohn's disease, or a healthy co-twin of an affected twin (not recorded which). The rearrangement links TRBV11-1 to TRBJ2-2. CDR3: CASSPSLTIVRELFF.